This T cell receptor (beta chain) was identified in a study of somatic mutations in cytotoxic T cells in rheumatoid arthritis. Findings and limits, study-wide: Unknown were the antigen targets of the expanded CD8+ clones.

Assay: immunoSEQ multiplex PCR; the TCRdb copy retains only in-frame clones and omits some. The sample holds about 11,000 clones; over 65% are singletons and the top ten take approximately 9.4%. This clone is termed medium-sized. The antigen remains unidentified. The CDR3 totals 13 residues. With V trimmed by 4 bases and J by 7 bases, 6 bases remained unmatched. Germline V gives CDR1 SEHNR, CDR2 FQNEAQ (reference sequence). Sequences were obtained from CD8+ T cells sorted from blood. The chain links TRBV7-9 to TRBJ1-2, with 7 bases matching TRBD1. The TCR originated in a man aged 65 to 85 in good health. In nucleotides, the CDR3 is TGTGCCAGCAGCTCAGCCCACAGGGGTGGCTACACCTTC. Amino acid sequence: CASSSAHRGGYTF.